This TCR beta chain was sequenced during a study of T-cell reconstitution after alpha-beta-depleted transplantation in children listed by TCRdb under 2016. For context, the study as a whole: T-cell immune reconstitution after TCRalphabeta/CD19-depleted allogeneic hematopoietic cell transplantation in children was quantitatively tracked in the study by means of TCR repertoire profiling.

The V end gives up 4 bases and the J end 10 bases, leaving 8 bases in the junction not matched to a gene. CDR1 is given as ENHRY and CDR2 as SYGVKD, both from the germline V gene. From the cysteine through the phenylalanine, the CDR3 covers 15 amino acids. This entry keeps only the CDR3 DNA: 45 bases, framed from base 1. The table lists this clonotype with many counts. This receptor's antigen is unknown. No qualities accompany the bases; no much larger clone lies one base away. Explained via the paper, the treatment or condition label denotes: allogeneic hematopoietic cell transplantation with graft depleted of TCRalphabeta T cells and CD19 B cells. The transplant recipients were children given TCRalphabeta/CD19-depleted allogeneic hematopoietic cell grafts. The library was prepared using PCR. Sequencing used an Illumina HiSeq 2500. TCR libraries were prepared with molecular barcoding, using unique molecular identifiers to normalize TCRbeta repertoire quantification. TCRdb reran the public reads through fastp at Q25 and MiXCR, keeping productive beta chains. Entries that share a CDR3 protein sequence are merged under the most common genes and DNA. The sample yields 440,000 or so distinct CDR3 sequences; approximately 42% were counted once. The biggest ten clones account for roughly 27% of the sample.

The full study reports these points: Apparently early alphabetaT-cell count recovery about two months after transplant reportedly relied on only several hundred rapidly expanded clones derived from non-depleted graft cells. In some patients, the high TCRbeta diversity seen at day 60 was put down to recipient T cells and intrathymic progenitors that had survived conditioning. Over subsequent months, a decline in hyperexpanded clone frequencies was noted, and after one year, T-cell counts and TCRbeta diversity were mostly ascribed to newly produced T cells.

This sequence was found in a girl aged 2-9 years with aplastic anemia, due to receive a stem cell transplant. This specimen consisted of PBMCs, obtained before TCRalphabeta/CD19-depleted stem cell transplant. The rearrangement joined TRBV10-3 to TRBJ2-1, with TRBD2 identical over 12 junction bases. The CDR3 region has the sequence CAISALLAGGGEQFF. The nucleotide sequence is given as TGTGCCATCAGTGCACTACTAGCGGGAGGAGGGGAGCAGTTCTTC.